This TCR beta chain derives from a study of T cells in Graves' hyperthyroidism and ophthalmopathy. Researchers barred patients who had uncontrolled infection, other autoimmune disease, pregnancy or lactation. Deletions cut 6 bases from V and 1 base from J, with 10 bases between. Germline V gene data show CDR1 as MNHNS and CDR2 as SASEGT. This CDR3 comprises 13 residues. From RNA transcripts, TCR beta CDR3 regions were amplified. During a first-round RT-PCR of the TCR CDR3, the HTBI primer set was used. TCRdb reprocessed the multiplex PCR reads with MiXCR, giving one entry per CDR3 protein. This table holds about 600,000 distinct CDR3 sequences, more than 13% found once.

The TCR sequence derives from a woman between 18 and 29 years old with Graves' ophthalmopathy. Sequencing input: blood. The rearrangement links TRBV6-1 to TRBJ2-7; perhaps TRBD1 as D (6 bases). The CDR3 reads CASRATGSYEQYF. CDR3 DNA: TGTGCCAGCAGGGCGACAGGTTCCTACGAGCAGTACTTC.